The clone carrying this T cell receptor beta chain was seen a handful of times. Germline CDR1 and CDR2: MNHGY and SAAAGT. The length of the CDR3 is 16 residues. The ends lost 5 bases at V and 4 bases at J; junction bases unmatched: 11. Assay used: immunoSEQ multiplex PCR; TCRdb lists only in-frame clones, some missing. This table holds approximately 2,000 clones, around 21% found once. This entry belongs to a study of T cells in localized non-small cell lung cancer. The TCR was taken from a woman aged 40-69 years with stage I lung adenocarcinoma. Sequencing was performed on normal lung tissue next to the tumor, taken before any cancer treatment. V is TRBV6-8 and J is TRBJ2-5; 9 nucleotides line up with TRBD1. Written as DNA, the CDR3 is TGTGCCAGCAGTAATCCCGGGACAGGGAGCGGAGAGACCCAGTACTTC. This encodes CASSNPGTGSGETQYF.